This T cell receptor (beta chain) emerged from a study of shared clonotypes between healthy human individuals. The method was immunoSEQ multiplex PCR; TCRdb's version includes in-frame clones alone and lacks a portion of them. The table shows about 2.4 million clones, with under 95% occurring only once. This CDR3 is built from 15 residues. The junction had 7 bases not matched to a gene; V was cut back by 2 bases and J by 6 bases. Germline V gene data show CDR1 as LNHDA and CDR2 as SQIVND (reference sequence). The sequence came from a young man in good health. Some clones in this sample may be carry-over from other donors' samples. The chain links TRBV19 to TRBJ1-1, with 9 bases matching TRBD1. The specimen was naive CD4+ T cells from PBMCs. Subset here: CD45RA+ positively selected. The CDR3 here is CASSISGTGFAEAFF. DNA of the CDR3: TGTGCCAGTAGTATATCGGGGACAGGGTTTGCTGAAGCTTTCTTT.